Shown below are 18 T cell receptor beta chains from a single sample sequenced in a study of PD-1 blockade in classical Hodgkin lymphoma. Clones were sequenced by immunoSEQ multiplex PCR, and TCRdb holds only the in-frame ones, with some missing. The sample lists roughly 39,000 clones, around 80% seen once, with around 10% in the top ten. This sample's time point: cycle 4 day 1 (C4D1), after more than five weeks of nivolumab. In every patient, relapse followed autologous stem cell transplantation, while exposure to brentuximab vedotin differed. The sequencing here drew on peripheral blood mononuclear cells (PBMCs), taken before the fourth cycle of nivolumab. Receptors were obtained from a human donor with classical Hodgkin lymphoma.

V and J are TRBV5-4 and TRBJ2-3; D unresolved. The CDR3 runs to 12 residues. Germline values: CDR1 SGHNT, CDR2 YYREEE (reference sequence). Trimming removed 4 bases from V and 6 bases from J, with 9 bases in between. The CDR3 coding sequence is TGTGCCAGCAGCCTGTTCAGTGATACGCAGTATTTT. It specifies CASSLFSDTQYF.

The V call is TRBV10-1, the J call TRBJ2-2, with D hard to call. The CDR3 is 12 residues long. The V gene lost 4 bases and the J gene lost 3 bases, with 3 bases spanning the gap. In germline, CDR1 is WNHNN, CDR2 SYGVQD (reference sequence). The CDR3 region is CASSAYTGELFF. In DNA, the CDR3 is TGCGCCAGCAGTGCCTACACCGGGGAGCTGTTTTTT.

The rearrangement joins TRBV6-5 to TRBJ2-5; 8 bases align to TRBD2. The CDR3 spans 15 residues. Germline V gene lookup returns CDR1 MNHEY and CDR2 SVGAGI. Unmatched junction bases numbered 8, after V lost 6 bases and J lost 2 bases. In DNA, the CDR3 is TGTGCCAGCAGCGAATCCGGGACTAGTCAAGAGACCCAGTACTTC. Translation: CASSESGTSQETQYF.

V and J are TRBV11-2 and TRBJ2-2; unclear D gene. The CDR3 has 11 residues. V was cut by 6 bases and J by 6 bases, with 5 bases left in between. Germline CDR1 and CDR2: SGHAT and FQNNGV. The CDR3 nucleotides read TGTGCCAGCAGTGACCCCGGGGAGCTGTTTTTT. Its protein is CASSDPGELFF.

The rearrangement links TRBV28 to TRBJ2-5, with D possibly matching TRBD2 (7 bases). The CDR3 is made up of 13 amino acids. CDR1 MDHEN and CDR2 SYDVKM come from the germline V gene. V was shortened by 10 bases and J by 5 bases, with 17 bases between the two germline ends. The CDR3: CAIREGVGETQYF. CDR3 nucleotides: TGTGCCATTAGGGAGGGGGTCGGGGAGACCCAGTACTTC.

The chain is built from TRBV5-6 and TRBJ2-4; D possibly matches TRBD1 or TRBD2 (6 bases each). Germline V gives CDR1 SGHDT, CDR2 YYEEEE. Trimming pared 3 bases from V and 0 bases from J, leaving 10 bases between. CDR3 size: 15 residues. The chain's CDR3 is CASSSRGLAKNIQYF. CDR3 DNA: TGTGCCAGCAGCTCCAGGGGACTAGCCAAAAACATTCAGTACTTC.

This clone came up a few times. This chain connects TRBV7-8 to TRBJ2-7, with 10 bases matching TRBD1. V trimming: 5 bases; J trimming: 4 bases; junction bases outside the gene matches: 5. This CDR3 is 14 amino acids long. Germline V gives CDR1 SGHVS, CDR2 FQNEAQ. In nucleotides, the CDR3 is TGTGCCAGCAGCGACCCGGGACAGGGGTACGAGCAGTACTTC. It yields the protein CASSDPGQGYEQYF.

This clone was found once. CDR3 nucleotides: TGTGCCAGCAGCCAAGATACCAAGGGGCGCCTAGCTTTCTTT. This codes for CASSQDTKGRLAFF. The rearrangement uses TRBV4-2 and TRBJ1-1, with D perhaps TRBD1 (5 bases). Per the germline V gene, CDR1 is LGHNA and CDR2 is YNFKEQ. The CDR3 is made up of 14 amino acids. Trimming removed 0 bases from V and 10 bases from J, with 15 bases in between.

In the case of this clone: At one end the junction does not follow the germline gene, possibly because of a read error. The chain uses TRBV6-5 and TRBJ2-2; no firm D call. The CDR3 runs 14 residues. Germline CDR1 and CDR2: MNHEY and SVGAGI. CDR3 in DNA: TGTGCCAGCAGCTACTATCATAACACCGGGGAGCTGTTTTTT. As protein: CASSYYHNTGELFF.

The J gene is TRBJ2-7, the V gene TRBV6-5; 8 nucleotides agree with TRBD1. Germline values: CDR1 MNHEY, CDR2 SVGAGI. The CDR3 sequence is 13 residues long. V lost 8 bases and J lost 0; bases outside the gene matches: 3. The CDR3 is CASQGASSYEQYF. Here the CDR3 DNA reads TGTGCCAGCCAGGGGGCAAGCTCCTACGAGCAGTACTTC.

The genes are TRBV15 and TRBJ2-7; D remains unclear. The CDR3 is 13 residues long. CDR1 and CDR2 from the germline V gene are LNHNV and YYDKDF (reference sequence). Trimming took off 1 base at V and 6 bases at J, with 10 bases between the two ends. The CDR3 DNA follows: TGTGCCACCAGCAGAGTAATAGGCGGCGAGCAGTACTTC. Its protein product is CATSRVIGGEQYF.

CDR3 nucleotides: TGTGCCAGCAGCCACCCGTTCGGTTCCAGGGGGGGCTACACCTTC. It specifies CASSHPFGSRGGYTF. The chain uses TRBV28 and TRBJ1-2; 7 positions match TRBD1. The J segment lost 8 bases and the V segment lost 6 bases, leaving 15 bases of the junction unmatched. This CDR3 spans 15 amino acids. Germline V CDR1 and CDR2: MDHEN, SYDVKM.

The CDR3 bases are TGCGCCAGCAGCTTCGAGCGGGGGGGCACAGATACGCAGTATTTT. This gives the protein CASSFERGGTDTQYF. The chain carries TRBV5-1 and TRBJ2-3; the match to TRBD2 covers 9 bases. J was trimmed by 1 base and V by 2 bases; bases with no gene match: 2. CDR1 and CDR2 from the germline V gene are SGHRS and YFSETQ. The CDR3 has 15 residues.

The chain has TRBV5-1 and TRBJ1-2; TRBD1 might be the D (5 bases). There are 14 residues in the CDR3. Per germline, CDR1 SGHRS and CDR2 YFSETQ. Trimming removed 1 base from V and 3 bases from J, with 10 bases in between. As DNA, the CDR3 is TGCGCCAGCAGCTTGTGGGAAGGGGACTATGGCTACACCTTC. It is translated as CASSLWEGDYGYTF. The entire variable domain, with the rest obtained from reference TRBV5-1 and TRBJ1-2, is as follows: KAGVTQTPRYLIKTRGQQVTLSCSPISGHRSVSWYQQTPGQGLQFLFEYFSETQRNKGNFPGRFSGRQFSNSRSEMNVSTLELGDSALYLCASSLWEGDYGYTFGSGTRLTVV.

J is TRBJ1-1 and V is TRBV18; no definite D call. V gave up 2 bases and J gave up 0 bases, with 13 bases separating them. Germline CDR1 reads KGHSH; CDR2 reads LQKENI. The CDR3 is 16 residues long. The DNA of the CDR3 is TGTGCCAGCTCACCAACCCAGACTAACATGAACACTGAAGCTTTCTTT. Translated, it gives CASSPTQTNMNTEAFF.

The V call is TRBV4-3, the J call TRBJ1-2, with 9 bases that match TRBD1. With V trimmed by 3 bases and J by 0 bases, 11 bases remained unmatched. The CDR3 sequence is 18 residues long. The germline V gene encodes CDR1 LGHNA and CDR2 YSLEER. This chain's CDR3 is CASSHSPTGGVTNYGYTF. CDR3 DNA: TGCGCCAGCAGCCATTCCCCGACAGGGGGAGTCACTAACTATGGCTACACCTTC.

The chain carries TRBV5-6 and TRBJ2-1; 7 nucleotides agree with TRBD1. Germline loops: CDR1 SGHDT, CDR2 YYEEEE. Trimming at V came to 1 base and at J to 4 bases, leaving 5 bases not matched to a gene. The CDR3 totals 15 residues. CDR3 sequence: CASSLLTGSYNEQFF. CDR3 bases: TGTGCCAGCAGCTTGTTGACAGGGTCTTACAATGAGCAGTTCTTC.

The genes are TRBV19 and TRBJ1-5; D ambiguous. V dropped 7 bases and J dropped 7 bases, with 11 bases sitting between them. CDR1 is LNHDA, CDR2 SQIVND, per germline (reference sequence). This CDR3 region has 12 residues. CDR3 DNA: TGTGCCAGTAAGAGCGGGTACCAGCCCCAGCATTTT. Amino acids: CASKSGYQPQHF.